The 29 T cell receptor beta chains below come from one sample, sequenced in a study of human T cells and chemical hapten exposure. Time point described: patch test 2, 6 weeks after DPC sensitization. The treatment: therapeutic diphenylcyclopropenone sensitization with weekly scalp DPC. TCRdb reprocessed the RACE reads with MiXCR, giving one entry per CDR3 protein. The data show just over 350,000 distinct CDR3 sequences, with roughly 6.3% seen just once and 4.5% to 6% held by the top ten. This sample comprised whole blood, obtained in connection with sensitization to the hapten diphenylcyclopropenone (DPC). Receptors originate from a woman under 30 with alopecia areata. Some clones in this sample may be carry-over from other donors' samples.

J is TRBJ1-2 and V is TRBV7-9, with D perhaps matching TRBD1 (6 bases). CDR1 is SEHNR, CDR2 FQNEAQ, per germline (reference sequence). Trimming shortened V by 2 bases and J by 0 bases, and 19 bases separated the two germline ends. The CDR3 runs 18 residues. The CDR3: CASSLSHTGTHANYGYTF. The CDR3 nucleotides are TGTGCCAGCAGCTTATCACACACGGGGACACATGCTAACTATGGCTACACCTTC.

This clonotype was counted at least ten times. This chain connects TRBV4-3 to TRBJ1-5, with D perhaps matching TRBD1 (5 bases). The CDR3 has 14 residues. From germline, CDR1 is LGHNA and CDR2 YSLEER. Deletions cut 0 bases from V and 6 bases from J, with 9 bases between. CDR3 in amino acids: CASSQDMGTQPQHF. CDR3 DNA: TGCGCCAGCAGCCAAGACATGGGGACTCAGCCCCAGCATTTT.

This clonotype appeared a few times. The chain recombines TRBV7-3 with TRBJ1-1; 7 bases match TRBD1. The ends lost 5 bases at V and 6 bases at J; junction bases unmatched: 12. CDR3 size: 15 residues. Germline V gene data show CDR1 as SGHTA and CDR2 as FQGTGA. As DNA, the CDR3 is TGTGCCAGCAGCCCATCCACAGGGGCTGGCGCTGAAGCTTTCTTT. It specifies CASSPSTGAGAEAFF.

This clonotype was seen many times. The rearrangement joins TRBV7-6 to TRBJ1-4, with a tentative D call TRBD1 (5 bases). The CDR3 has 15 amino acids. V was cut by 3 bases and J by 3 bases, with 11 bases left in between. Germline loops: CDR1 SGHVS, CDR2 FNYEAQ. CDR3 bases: TGTGCCAGCAGCTTTGAGGGGAGGGCTAATGAAAAACTGTTTTTT. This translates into CASSFEGRANEKLFF.

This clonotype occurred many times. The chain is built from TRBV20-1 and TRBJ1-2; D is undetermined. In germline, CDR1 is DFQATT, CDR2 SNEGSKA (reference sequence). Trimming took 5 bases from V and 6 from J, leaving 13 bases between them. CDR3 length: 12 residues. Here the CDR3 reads CSAELGLDGYTF. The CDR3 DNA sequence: TGCAGTGCTGAGCTCGGGTTAGATGGCTACACCTTC.

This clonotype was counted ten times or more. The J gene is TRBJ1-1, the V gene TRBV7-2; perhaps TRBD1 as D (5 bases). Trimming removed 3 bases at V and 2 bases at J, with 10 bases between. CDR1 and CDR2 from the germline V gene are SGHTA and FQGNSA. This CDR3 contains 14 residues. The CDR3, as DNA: TGTGCCAGCAGCTTCTACGGGGCTAACACTGAAGCTTTCTTT. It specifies CASSFYGANTEAFF. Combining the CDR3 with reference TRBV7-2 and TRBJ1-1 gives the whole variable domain GAGVSQSPSNKVTEKGKDVELRCDPISGHTALYWYRQSLGQGLEFLIYFQGNSAPDKSGLPSDRFSAERTGGSVSTLTIQRTQQEDSAVYLCASSFYGANTEAFFGQGTRLTVV.

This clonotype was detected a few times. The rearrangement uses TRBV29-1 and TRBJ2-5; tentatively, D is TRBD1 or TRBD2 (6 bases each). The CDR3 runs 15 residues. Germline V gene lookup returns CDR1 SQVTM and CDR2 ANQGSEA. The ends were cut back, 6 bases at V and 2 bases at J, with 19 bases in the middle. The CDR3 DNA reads TGCAGCGTCAACGAGGGGGGAGTAGGTCAAGAGACCCAGTACTTC. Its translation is CSVNEGGVGQETQYF. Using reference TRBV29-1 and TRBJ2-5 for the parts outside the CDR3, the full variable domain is SAVISQKPSRDICQRGTSLTIQCQVDSQVTMMFWYRQQPGQSLTLIATANQGSEATYESGFVIDKFPISRPNLTFSTLTVSNMSPEDSSIYLCSVNEGGVGQETQYFGPGTRLLVL.

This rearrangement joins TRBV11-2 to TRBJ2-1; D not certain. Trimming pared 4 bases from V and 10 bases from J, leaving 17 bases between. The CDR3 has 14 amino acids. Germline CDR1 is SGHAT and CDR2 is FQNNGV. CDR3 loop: CASSSPSVGGEQFF. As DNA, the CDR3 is TGTGCCAGCAGCTCCCCCTCAGTGGGCGGAGAGCAGTTCTTC.

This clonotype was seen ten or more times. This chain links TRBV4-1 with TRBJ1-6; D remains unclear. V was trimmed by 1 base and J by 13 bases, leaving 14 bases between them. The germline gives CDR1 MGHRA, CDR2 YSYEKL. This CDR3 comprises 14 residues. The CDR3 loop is CASSQGEESRPLHF. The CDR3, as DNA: TGCGCCAGCAGCCAAGGGGAGGAGAGTCGGCCCCTCCACTTT.

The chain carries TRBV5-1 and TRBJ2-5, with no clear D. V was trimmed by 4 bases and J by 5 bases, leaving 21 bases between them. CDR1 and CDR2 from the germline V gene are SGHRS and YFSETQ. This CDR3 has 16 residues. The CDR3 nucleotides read TGCGCCAGCAGCCGTTCCACTGTAGGGATCGCGGAGACCCAGTACTTC. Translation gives CASSRSTVGIAETQYF.

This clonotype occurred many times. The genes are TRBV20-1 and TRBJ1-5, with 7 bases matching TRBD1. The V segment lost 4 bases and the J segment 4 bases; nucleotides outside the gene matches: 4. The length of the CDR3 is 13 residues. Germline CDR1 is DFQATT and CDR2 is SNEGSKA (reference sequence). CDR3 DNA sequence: TGCAGTGCTACTTCGACAGGGAATCAGCCCCAGCATTTT. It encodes CSATSTGNQPQHF.

CDR3 sequence reads: CASSSAAMRNTGELFF. The CDR3 bases are TGTGCCAGCAGCTCCGCGGCAATGCGGAACACCGGGGAGCTGTTTTTT. The chain employs TRBV12-3 or TRBV12-4 and TRBJ2-2; D call uncertain. The CDR3 has 16 residues. V gave up 6 bases and J gave up 1 base, with 15 bases separating them.

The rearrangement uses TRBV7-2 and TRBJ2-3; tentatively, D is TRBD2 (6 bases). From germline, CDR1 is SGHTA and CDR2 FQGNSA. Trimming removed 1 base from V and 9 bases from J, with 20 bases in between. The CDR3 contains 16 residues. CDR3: CASSLDATSAGRTQYF. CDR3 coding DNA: TGTGCCAGCAGCTTAGATGCGACTAGTGCGGGAAGGACGCAGTATTTT.

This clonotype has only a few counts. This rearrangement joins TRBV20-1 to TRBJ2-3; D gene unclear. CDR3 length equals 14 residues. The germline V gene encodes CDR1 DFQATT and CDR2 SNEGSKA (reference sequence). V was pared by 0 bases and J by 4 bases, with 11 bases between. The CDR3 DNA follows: TGCAGTGCTAGAGACCGACTGATTGCAGATACGCAGTATTTT. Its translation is CSARDRLIADTQYF.

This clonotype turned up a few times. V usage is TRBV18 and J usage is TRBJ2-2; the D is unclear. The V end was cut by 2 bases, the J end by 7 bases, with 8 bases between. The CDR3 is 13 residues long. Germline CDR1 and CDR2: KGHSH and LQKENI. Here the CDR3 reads CASSPGFIGELFF. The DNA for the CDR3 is TGTGCCAGCTCACCAGGTTTTATCGGGGAGCTGTTTTTT.

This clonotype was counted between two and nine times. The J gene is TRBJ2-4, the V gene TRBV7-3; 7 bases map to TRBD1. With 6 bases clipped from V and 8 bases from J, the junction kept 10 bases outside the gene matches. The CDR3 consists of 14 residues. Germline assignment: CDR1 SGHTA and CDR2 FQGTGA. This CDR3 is CASRSPGDRDIQYF. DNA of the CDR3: TGTGCCAGCAGGTCACCGGGTGACAGGGACATTCAGTACTTC.

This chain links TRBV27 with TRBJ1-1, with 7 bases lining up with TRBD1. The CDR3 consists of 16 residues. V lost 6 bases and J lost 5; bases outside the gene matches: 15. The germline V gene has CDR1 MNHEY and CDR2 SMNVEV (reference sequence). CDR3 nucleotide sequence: TGTGCCAGCAGGCGCCCAAGGGTGCAGGGGGAGACTGAAGCTTTCTTT. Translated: CASRRPRVQGETEAFF.

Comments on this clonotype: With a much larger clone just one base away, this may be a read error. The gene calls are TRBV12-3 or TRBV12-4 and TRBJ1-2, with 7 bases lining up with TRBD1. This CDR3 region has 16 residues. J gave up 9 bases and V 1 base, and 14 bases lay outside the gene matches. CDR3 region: CASSLGTGLAAYCYTF. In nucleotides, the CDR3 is TGTGCCAGCAGTTTAGGGACAGGCTTAGCCGCTTATTGCTACACCTTC.

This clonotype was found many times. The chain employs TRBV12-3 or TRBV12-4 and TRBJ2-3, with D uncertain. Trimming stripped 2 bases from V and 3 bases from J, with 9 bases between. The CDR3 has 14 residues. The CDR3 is CASSLRGITDTQYF. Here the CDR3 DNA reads TGTGCCAGCAGTTTACGTGGGATAACAGATACGCAGTATTTT.

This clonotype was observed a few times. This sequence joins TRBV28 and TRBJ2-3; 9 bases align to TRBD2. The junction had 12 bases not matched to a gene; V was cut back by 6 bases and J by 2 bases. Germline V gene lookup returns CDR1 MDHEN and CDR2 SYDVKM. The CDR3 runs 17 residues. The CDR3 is CASSPSTAGGPTDTQYF. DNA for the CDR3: TGTGCCAGCAGCCCATCGACGGCGGGGGGGCCCACAGATACGCAGTATTTT.

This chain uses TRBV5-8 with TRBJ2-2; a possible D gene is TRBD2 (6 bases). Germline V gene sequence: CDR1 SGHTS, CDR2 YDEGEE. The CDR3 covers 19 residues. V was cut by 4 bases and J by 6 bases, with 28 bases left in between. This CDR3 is CASSLRAGLRHGLAGELFF. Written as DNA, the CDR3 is TGTGCCAGCAGCCTCAGGGCGGGGCTACGACACGGTCTCGCCGGGGAGCTGTTTTTT.

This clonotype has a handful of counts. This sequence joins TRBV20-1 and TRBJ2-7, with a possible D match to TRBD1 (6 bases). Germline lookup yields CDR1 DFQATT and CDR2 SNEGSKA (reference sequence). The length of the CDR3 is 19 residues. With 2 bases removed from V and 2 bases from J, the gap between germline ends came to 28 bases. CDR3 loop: CSARSLFGKLPGQAYEQYF. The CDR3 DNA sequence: TGCAGTGCTAGATCTCTCTTTGGTAAACTTCCGGGACAAGCCTACGAGCAGTACTTC.

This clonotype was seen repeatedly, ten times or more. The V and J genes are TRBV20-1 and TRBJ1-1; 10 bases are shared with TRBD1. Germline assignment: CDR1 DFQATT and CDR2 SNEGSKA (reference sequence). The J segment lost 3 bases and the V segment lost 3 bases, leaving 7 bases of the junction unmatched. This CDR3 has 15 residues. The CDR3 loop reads CSASGSGQGHTEAFF. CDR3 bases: TGCAGTGCTAGCGGTTCGGGACAGGGGCACACTGAAGCTTTCTTT.

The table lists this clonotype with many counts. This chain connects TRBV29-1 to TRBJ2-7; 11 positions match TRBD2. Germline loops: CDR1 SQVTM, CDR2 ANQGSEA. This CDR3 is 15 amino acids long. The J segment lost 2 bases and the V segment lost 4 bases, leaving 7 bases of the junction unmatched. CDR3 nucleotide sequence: TGCAGCGTTGGATCTAGCGGGGGGACAGCCTACGAGCAGTACTTC. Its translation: CSVGSSGGTAYEQYF.

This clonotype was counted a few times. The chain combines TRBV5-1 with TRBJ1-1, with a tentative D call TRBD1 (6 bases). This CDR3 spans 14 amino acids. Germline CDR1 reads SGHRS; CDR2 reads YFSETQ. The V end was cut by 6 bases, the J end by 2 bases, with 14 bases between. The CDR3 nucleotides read TGCGCCAGCACCAGAGCAGGGGTTAACACTGAAGCTTTCTTT. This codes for CASTRAGVNTEAFF.

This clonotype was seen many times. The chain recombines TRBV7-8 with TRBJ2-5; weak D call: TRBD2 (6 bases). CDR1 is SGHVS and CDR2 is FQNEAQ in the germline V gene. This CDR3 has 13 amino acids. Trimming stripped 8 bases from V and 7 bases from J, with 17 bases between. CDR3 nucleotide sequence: TGTGCCAGCGGGAGGAGTGCTGGGGGGACCCAGTACTTC. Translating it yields CASGRSAGGTQYF.

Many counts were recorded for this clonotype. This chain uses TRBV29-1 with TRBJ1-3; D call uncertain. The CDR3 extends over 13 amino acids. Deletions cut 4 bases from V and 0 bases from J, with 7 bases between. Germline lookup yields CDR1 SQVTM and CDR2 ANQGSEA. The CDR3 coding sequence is TGCAGCGTTGGGATCATCTCTGGAAACACCATATATTTT. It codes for CSVGIISGNTIYF.

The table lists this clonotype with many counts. The CDR3 DNA is TGCAGTGCTACCGCCGGGACAGGGTTTACCGGGGAGCTGTTTTTT. This gives the protein CSATAGTGFTGELFF. This rearrangement joins TRBV20-1 to TRBJ2-2; 9 nucleotides agree with TRBD1. CDR1 DFQATT and CDR2 SNEGSKA come from the germline V gene (reference sequence). With 4 bases clipped from V and 5 bases from J, the junction kept 8 bases outside the gene matches. This CDR3 contains 15 residues.

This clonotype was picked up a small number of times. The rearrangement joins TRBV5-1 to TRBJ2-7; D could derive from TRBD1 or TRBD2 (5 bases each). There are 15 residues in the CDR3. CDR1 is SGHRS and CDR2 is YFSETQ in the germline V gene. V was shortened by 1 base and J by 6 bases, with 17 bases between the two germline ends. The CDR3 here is CASSLQGTGRAEQYF. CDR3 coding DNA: TGCGCCAGCAGCTTGCAAGGGACGGGACGGGCCGAGCAGTACTTC.